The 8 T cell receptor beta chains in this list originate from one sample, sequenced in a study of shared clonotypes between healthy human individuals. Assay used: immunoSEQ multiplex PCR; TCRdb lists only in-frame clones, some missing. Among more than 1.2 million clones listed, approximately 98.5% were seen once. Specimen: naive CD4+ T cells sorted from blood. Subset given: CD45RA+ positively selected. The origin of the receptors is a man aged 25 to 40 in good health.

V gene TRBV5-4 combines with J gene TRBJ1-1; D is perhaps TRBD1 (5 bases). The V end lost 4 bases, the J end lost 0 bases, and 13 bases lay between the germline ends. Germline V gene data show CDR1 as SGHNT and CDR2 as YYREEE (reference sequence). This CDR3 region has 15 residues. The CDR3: CASSPPTGMNTEAFF. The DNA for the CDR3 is TGTGCCAGCAGCCCTCCTACAGGAATGAACACTGAAGCTTTCTTT.

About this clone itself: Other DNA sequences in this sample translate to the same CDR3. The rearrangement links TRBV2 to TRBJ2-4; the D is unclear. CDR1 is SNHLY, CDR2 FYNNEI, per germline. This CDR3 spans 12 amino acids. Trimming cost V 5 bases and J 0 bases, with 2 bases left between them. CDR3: CASSLAKNIQYF. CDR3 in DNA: TGTGCCAGCAGTCTAGCCAAAAACATTCAGTACTTC.

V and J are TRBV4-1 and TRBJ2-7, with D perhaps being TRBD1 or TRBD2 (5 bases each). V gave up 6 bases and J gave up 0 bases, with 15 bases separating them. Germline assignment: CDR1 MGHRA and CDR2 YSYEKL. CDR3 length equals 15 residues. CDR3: CASSKGPSSSYEQYF. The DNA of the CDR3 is TGCGCCAGCAGTAAGGGACCGTCGAGCTCCTACGAGCAGTACTTC.

CDR3 sequence reads: CASRNLGLAEYSGANVLTF. The CDR3 region has the DNA TGTGCCAGCCGGAACTTGGGGCTAGCGGAGTACTCTGGGGCCAACGTCCTGACTTTC. This chain uses TRBV19 with TRBJ2-6; 7 nucleotides line up with TRBD2. The CDR3 totals 19 residues. The germline V gene has CDR1 LNHDA and CDR2 SQIVND (reference sequence). The V segment lost 9 bases and the J segment 0 bases; nucleotides outside the gene matches: 17.

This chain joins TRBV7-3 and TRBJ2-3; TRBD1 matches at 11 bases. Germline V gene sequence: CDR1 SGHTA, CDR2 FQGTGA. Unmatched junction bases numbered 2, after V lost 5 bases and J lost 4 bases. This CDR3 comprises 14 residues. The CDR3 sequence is CASSQDRGPDTQYF. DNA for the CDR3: TGTGCCAGCAGCCAGGACAGGGGGCCAGATACGCAGTATTTT.

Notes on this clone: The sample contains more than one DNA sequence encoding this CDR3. CDR3 in DNA: TGTGCCAGCAGGAGGACAGGGGTAGAGACCCAGTACTTC. It specifies CASRRTGVETQYF. V gene TRBV27 combines with J gene TRBJ2-5; 9 bases align to TRBD1. Trimming removed 6 bases from V and 4 bases from J; junction bases left unmatched: 3. The CDR3 runs 13 residues. Germline values: CDR1 MNHEY, CDR2 SMNVEV (reference sequence).

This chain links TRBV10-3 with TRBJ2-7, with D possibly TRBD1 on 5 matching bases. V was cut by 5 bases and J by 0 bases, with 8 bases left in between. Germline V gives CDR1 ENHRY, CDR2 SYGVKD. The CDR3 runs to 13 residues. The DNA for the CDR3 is TGTGCCATCAGTAAGGACATCTCCTACGAGCAGTACTTC. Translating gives CAISKDISYEQYF.

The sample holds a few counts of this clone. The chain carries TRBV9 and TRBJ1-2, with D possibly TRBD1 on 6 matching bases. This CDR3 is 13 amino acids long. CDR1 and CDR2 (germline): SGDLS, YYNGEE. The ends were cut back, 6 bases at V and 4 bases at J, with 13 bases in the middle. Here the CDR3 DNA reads TGTGCCAGCACACTAACAGGGACCTATGGCTACACCTTC. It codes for CASTLTGTYGYTF.